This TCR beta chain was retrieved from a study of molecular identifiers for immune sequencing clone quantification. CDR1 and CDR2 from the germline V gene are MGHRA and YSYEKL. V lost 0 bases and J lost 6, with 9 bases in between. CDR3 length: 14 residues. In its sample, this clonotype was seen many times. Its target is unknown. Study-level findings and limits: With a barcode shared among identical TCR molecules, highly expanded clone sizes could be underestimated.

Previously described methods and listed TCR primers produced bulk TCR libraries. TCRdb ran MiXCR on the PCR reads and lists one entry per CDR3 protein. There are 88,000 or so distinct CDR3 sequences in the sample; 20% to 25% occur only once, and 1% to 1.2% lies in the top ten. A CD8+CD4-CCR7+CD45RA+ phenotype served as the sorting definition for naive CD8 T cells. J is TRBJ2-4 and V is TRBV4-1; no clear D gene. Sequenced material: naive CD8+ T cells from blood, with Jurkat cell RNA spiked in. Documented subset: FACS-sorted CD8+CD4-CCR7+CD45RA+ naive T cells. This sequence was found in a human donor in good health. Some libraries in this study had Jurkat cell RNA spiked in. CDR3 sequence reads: CASSQDFDGNIQYF. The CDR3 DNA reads TGCGCCAGCAGCCAAGATTTTGACGGAAACATTCAGTACTTC.